The 27 T cell receptor beta chains reported below all come from one sample, sequenced in a study of T-cell memory formation after mild COVID-19. One entry per CDR3 protein, called by TCRdb with MiXCR from the 5' RACE reads. The sample lists about half a million distinct CDR3 sequences, 15% to 20% seen once, with approximately 13% in the top ten. Sequenced: PBMCs or a T cell subset sorted from them (not recorded which). The receptor set was obtained from an adult woman who had mild COVID-19 (a few samples of this study predate the infection). Cell type and time point are not known.

This clonotype was detected only a few times. The V and J genes are TRBV29-1 and TRBJ2-5, with a possible D match to TRBD2 (6 bases). Germline V lookup: CDR1 SQVTM, CDR2 ANQGSEA. V lost 7 bases and J 5 bases, leaving 14 bases between the germline ends. The CDR3 runs 12 residues. The CDR3 coding sequence is TGCAGCGCCGAGGAGGGGCACGAGACCCAGTACTTC. Its translation is CSAEEGHETQYF.

The chain is built from TRBV7-6 and TRBJ1-1; D ambiguous. Trimming shortened V by 6 bases and J by 0 bases, and 8 bases separated the two germline ends. The germline gives CDR1 SGHVS, CDR2 FNYEAQ. This CDR3 comprises 13 residues. The CDR3 sequence: CASSSDVNTEAFF. The DNA of the CDR3 is TGTGCCAGCAGTTCGGATGTGAACACTGAAGCTTTCTTT.

J is TRBJ1-2 and V is TRBV29-1; possibly TRBD1 for D (5 bases). V dropped 3 bases and J dropped 4 bases, with 12 bases sitting between them. Germline V gives CDR1 SQVTM, CDR2 ANQGSEA. The CDR3 is 13 residues long. Written as DNA, the CDR3 is TGCAGCGTTGAGGCGCCAGGGTCCTATGGCTACACCTTC. It specifies CSVEAPGSYGYTF.

This clonotype was seen at least ten times. The chain recombines TRBV5-1 with TRBJ2-7; 7 bases line up with TRBD1. This CDR3 is 13 amino acids long. V dropped 3 bases and J dropped 1; count of bases not matched to a gene: 1. CDR1 and CDR2 from the germline V gene are SGHRS and YFSETQ. CDR3: CASSSGQSYEQYF. DNA of the CDR3: TGCGCCAGCAGCTCGGGACAGTCCTACGAGCAGTACTTC.

This clonotype was observed a handful of times. The CDR3 region has the DNA TGTGCCACCAGTGATCACTTCGGGACAATCGGGACCCAGTACTTC. It is translated as CATSDHFGTIGTQYF. This rearrangement joins TRBV24-1 to TRBJ2-5; TRBD1 is a possible D gene (6 bases). Germline V gene sequence: CDR1 KGHDR, CDR2 SFDVKD. V lost 3 bases and J lost 7, with 17 bases in between. This CDR3 is 15 amino acids long.

This clonotype was observed a few times. The rearrangement uses TRBV4-1 and TRBJ2-3; D call uncertain. There are 16 residues in the CDR3. V was shortened by 4 bases and J by 0 bases, with 14 bases between the two germline ends. Germline V gene data show CDR1 as MGHRA and CDR2 as YSYEKL. The CDR3 DNA sequence: TGCGCCAGCAGCCTCCCACGTACTTCTAGCACAGATACGCAGTATTTT. Protein sequence: CASSLPRTSSTDTQYF.

There are a few counts of this clonotype. J is TRBJ2-5 and V is TRBV25-1, with D uncertain. This CDR3 contains 14 residues. CDR1 is MGHDK and CDR2 is SYGVNS in the germline V gene. Trimming stripped 6 bases from V and 1 base from J, with 12 bases between. The CDR3 spells CASRGTGFQETQYF. In DNA form, the CDR3 reads TGTGCCAGCAGAGGTACGGGTTTCCAAGAGACCCAGTACTTC.

The table lists this clonotype with a few counts. The rearrangement uses TRBV6-5 and TRBJ2-5; no definite D call. Germline V gives CDR1 MNHEY, CDR2 SVGAGI. CDR3 size: 13 residues. V gave up 5 bases and J gave up 3 bases, with 10 bases separating them. The DNA of the CDR3 is TGTGCCAGCAGTAACGCGTTAAAAGAGACCCAGTACTTC. Amino acid sequence: CASSNALKETQYF.

This clonotype was seen a few times. The rearrangement uses TRBV11-2 and TRBJ2-5; 8 bases fit TRBD2. Trimming cost V 0 bases and J 5 bases; bases outside gene matches: 8. Per germline, CDR1 SGHAT and CDR2 FQNNGV. The CDR3 runs to 16 residues. The CDR3 sequence: CASSLDQREIRETQYF. The CDR3 DNA reads TGTGCCAGCAGCTTAGATCAGCGGGAGATTCGGGAGACCCAGTACTTC.

This chain joins TRBV12-3 or TRBV12-4 and TRBJ1-2, with D perhaps TRBD1 (5 bases). The CDR3 has 16 residues. V was shortened by 2 bases and J by 7 bases, with 20 bases between the two germline ends. This CDR3 is CASSLIGTSLQVGYTF. CDR3 bases: TGTGCCAGCAGTTTAATTGGGACGTCTCTGCAGGTTGGCTACACCTTC.

The chain combines TRBV20-1 with TRBJ1-1; 10 positions match TRBD1. Germline values: CDR1 DFQATT, CDR2 SNEGSKA (reference sequence). After removal of 6 bases from V and 7 bases from J, the junction contained 17 bases not matched to a gene. The CDR3 has 16 amino acids. CDR3 loop: CSAPARDRGRGLEAFF. The CDR3 DNA reads TGCAGTGCCCCCGCCCGGGACAGGGGAAGGGGGCTTGAAGCTTTCTTT.

This clonotype has only a few counts. This sequence joins TRBV25-1 and TRBJ2-5; 10 positions agree with TRBD2. Unmatched junction bases numbered 12, after V lost 6 bases and J lost 5 bases. The germline gives CDR1 MGHDK, CDR2 SYGVNS. The CDR3 is 16 amino acids. DNA for the CDR3: TGTGCCAGCAGCGCCCCAAGCGGGAGGGCCGGGGAGACCCAGTACTTC. Its protein product is CASSAPSGRAGETQYF.

A few counts support this clonotype. This chain links TRBV30 with TRBJ2-7; the match to TRBD2 covers 8 bases. The germline V gene has CDR1 GTSNPN and CDR2 SVGIG (reference sequence). The CDR3 sequence is 15 residues long. After removal of 2 bases from V and 6 bases from J, the junction contained 12 bases not matched to a gene. CDR3 amino acids: CAWSSGLALTGEQYF. The CDR3 coding sequence is TGTGCCTGGAGTAGCGGACTAGCATTAACGGGCGAGCAGTACTTC.

This chain links TRBV4-1 with TRBJ1-5; TRBD1 might be the D (6 bases). From germline, CDR1 is MGHRA and CDR2 YSYEKL. The V end was cut by 5 bases, the J end by 2 bases, with 13 bases between. The CDR3 has 15 amino acids. CDR3 sequence: CASSSVGGGNQPQHF. DNA of the CDR3: TGCGCCAGCAGCTCCGTAGGGGGTGGCAATCAGCCCCAGCATTTT.

The chain combines TRBV12-5 with TRBJ2-7, with D perhaps TRBD2 (6 bases). Trimming left V 1 base short and J 0 bases short, with 16 bases between. CDR3 length: 17 amino acids. Germline V lookup: CDR1 LGHNT, CDR2 FRNRAP. The CDR3 coding sequence is TGTGCTAGTGGTTTGGCCCCGCCCGGGAGAGACTCCTACGAGCAGTACTTC. Amino acid sequence: CASGLAPPGRDSYEQYF.

This clonotype was observed a handful of times. The chain recombines TRBV7-9 with TRBJ1-2, with TRBD1 matching 9 bases. J gave up 8 bases and V 5 bases, and 21 bases lay outside the gene matches. The germline V gene encodes CDR1 SEHNR and CDR2 FQNEAQ (reference sequence). The CDR3 runs to 18 residues. CDR3 sequence: CASSPQYRGRGAWRGYTF. The CDR3 DNA reads TGTGCCAGCAGCCCCCAATACAGGGGGCGAGGTGCATGGCGCGGCTACACCTTC.

This clonotype has a count of ten or more. The chain employs TRBV5-1 and TRBJ2-5; no clear D gene. Trimming left V 0 bases short and J 5 bases short, with 11 bases between. The CDR3 consists of 14 residues. Germline CDR1 and CDR2: SGHRS and YFSETQ. CDR3 nucleotides: TGCGCCAGCAGCTTGGGAAAGGTGGTGGAGACCCAGTACTTC. It codes for CASSLGKVVETQYF.

The chain uses TRBV7-2 and TRBJ1-3, with D hard to call. Germline lookup yields CDR1 SGHTA and CDR2 FQGNSA. Trimming left V 5 bases short and J 2 bases short, with 13 bases between. The CDR3 totals 15 residues. The CDR3 DNA reads TGTGCCAGCAGCCCCTGGGCACCTCCTGGAAACACCATATATTTT. Translated, it gives CASSPWAPPGNTIYF.

The chain links TRBV18 to TRBJ1-1; unclear D gene. Germline V CDR1 and CDR2: KGHSH, LQKENI. Trimming stripped 1 base from V and 6 bases from J, with 15 bases between. This CDR3 spans 15 amino acids. This CDR3 reads CASSPRAGDGPEAFF. The CDR3 nucleotides are TGTGCCAGCTCACCACGGGCTGGGGATGGGCCTGAAGCTTTCTTT.

This clonotype was detected a few times. V and J are TRBV5-6 and TRBJ2-1; D is unclear. Germline V gene lookup returns CDR1 SGHDT and CDR2 YYEEEE. Trimming cost V 4 bases and J 7 bases, with 15 bases left between them. The CDR3 has 14 amino acids. CDR3 protein: CASSPPRGLNEQFF. For the CDR3, the DNA is TGTGCCAGCAGCCCCCCCAGAGGATTGAATGAGCAGTTCTTC.

This clonotype occurred many times. The chain recombines TRBV12-3 or TRBV12-4 with TRBJ2-1, with TRBD2 as a possible D gene (5 bases). Trimming removed 3 bases from V and 2 bases from J, with 5 bases in between. The CDR3 extends over 13 amino acids. The CDR3 loop reads CASSFSAYNEQFF. The CDR3 DNA reads TGTGCCAGCAGTTTTAGCGCCTACAATGAGCAGTTCTTC.

This clonotype came up many times. Germline is not matched at one junction end, which may reflect a read error. The chain uses TRBV4-3 and TRBJ2-1; 7 nucleotides agree with TRBD2. Per germline, CDR1 LGHNA and CDR2 YSLEER. CDR3 length: 18 residues. The CDR3 sequence: CASSQEPITGGSFNEQFF. The CDR3 bases are TGCGCCAGCAGCCAAGAACCCATAACGGGAGGTTCCTTCAATGAGCAGTTCTTC.

This rearrangement joins TRBV6-5 to TRBJ2-1; no firm D call. Germline V gene sequence: CDR1 MNHEY, CDR2 SVGAGI. Trimming cost V 7 bases and J 10 bases, with 17 bases left between them. CDR3 length: 13 residues. CDR3 sequence (DNA): TGTGCCAGCACCCCAAGCTCGGCTGGAGAGCAGTTCTTC. Translated, it gives CASTPSSAGEQFF.

This clonotype has only a few counts. The gene calls are TRBV6-2 or TRBV6-3 and TRBJ2-7; 8 nucleotides align to TRBD1. Germline V lookup: CDR1 MNHEY, CDR2 SVGEGT. This CDR3 is 13 amino acids long. The ends lost 7 bases at V and 6 bases at J; junction bases unmatched: 8. Here the CDR3 DNA reads TGTGCCAGCAAGCGTGGACAGGGTGGCGAGCAGTACTTC. Its protein product is CASKRGQGGEQYF.

The chain combines TRBV20-1 with TRBJ1-6; D gene unclear. Germline assignment: CDR1 DFQATT and CDR2 SNEGSKA (reference sequence). The CDR3 runs to 14 residues. V was pared by 3 bases and J by 6 bases, with 12 bases between. In nucleotides, the CDR3 is TGCAGTGCTAGGAACAGCTACCGTAATTCACCCCTCCACTTT. It specifies CSARNSYRNSPLHF.

This clonotype occurred a few times. This chain's CDR3 is CAISNPGQVNYEQYF. The CDR3 bases are TGTGCCATCAGTAACCCGGGACAGGTAAACTACGAGCAGTACTTC. This chain connects TRBV10-3 to TRBJ2-7; 8 nucleotides line up with TRBD1. Germline trimming cut 5 bases from V and 3 bases from J; bases unmatched to any gene: 9. Germline V gives CDR1 ENHRY, CDR2 SYGVKD. This CDR3 is 15 amino acids long.

The chain links TRBV30 to TRBJ2-6; 9 nucleotides match TRBD1. Germline V gives CDR1 GTSNPN, CDR2 SVGIG (reference sequence). The junction had 6 bases not matched to a gene; V was cut back by 8 bases and J by 4 bases. The CDR3 totals 14 residues. CDR3 residues: CAGYRGRGANVLTF. The CDR3, as DNA: TGTGCCGGCTACAGGGGGCGCGGGGCCAACGTCCTGACTTTC.